This T cell receptor beta chain was sequenced for a study of blood T cells in healthy people across ages. Broader study findings: Measured against age, TCR beta diversity per million T cells decreased in a roughly linear manner. The study lacked donor CMV status, which possibly confounded expanded clonotype changes.

About this clonotype: What it binds is not known.

The sample providers were healthy Caucasian people from Russia, aged roughly 6 to 90. PCR was performed a second time for 7 to 11 cycles using a sample-barcoded 5' primer and a J-beta primer mix. TCRdb passed the 5' RACE reads through MiXCR, listing each CDR3 protein once. The table shows fewer than 2,000,000 distinct CDR3 sequences, with around 35% occurring only once. The germline V gene has CDR1 MGHDK and CDR2 SYGVNS. The CDR3 sequence is 13 residues long. Unmatched junction bases numbered 4, after V lost 9 bases and J lost 4 bases. The receptor was derived from a woman aged 25 to 39 in good health. The sequenced sample consisted of blood. The rearrangement links TRBV25-1 to TRBJ2-2; 8 nucleotides line up with TRBD2. The CDR3 is CARGTSRTGELFF. The DNA of the CDR3 is TGTGCCAGGGGGACTAGTCGCACCGGGGAGCTGTTTTTT.